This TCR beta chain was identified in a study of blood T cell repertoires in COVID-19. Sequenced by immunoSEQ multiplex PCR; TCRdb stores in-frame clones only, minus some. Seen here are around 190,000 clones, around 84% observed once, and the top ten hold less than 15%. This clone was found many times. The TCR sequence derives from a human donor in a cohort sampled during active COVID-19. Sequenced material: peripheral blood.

As DNA, the CDR3 is TGCGCCAGCAACGCCCAGGGGGCGCTGGGGGAGACCCAGTACTTC. As protein: CASNAQGALGETQYF. This chain links TRBV10-2 with TRBJ2-5, with 8 bases identical to TRBD1. The V gene end was trimmed by 7 bases and the J gene end by 5 bases; junction bases not matched to a gene: 12. The CDR3 runs to 15 residues. Per the germline V gene, CDR1 is WSHSY and CDR2 is SAAADI.